Listed below are T cell receptor beta chains from one sample, sequenced in a study of blood T cell repertoires in COVID-19. Here immunoSEQ multiplex PCR was the method, and the copy in TCRdb shows in-frame clones only, minus some. The sample records about 91,000 clones, about 88% being singletons. Material for sequencing was peripheral blood. Receptor source: a woman aged 80 or older with active COVID-19. CDR3s include the opening cysteine and the closing phenylalanine or tryptophan. The D gene is left open where the match is weak. Rows may omit the clone size; those that give it use once, few, many or a size class.

V	J	D	size	DNA	CDR3
TRBV14	TRBJ2-3	-	once	TGTGCCAGCAGCCAACTTACAGATCCCAGGACGCAGTATTTT	CASSQLTDPRTQYF
TRBV5-1	TRBJ2-3	-	-	TGCGCCAGCAGCTCTTTGACAGACACAGATACGCAGTATTTT	CASSSLTDTDTQYF
TRBV30	TRBJ1-2	-	-	TGTGCCTGGAGAAGGCAGGGCTATGGCTACACCTTC	CAWRRQGYGYTF
TRBV19	TRBJ2-2	-	-	TGTGCCAGTAGTCCGTACGTTTCCGGGAGCGCGTACGGGGAGCTGTTTTTT	CASSPYVSGSAYGELFF
TRBV28	TRBJ2-7	-	-	TGTGCCAGTGAGGGTACCCCCTACGAGCAGTACTTC	CASEGTPYEQYF
TRBV6-6	TRBJ2-3	-	-	TGTGCCAGCAGCCAAGACAGCCTTGGGACAGATACGCAGTATTTT	CASSQDSLGTDTQYF
TRBV29-1	TRBJ1-2	TRBD1	-	TGCAGCGCCAATCCCGGACAGGGGGCGGGTGGCTACACCTTC	CSANPGQGAGGYTF
TRBV12-3/TRBV12-4	TRBJ1-2	-	-	TGTGCCAGCAGTTTCCAAGCTTATGGCTACACCTTC	CASSFQAYGYTF
TRBV4-2	TRBJ2-5	-	-	TGTGCCAGCAGCCAAGTACTGGCAGGGGGGCGGGAGACCCAGTACTTC	CASSQVLAGGRETQYF
TRBV10-3	TRBJ2-7	-	-	TGTGCCATCAGGGGAGGGGGGGACGAGCAGTACTTC	CAIRGGGDEQYF
TRBV7-3	TRBJ2-2	-	-	TGTGCCAGCAGCTTATCCGGAGGGCCTATATCGGGGGAGCTGTTTTTT	CASSLSGGPISGELFF
TRBV2	TRBJ2-1	-	-	TGTGCCAGCACCCTCTCGGGTGAGCAGTTCTTC	CASTLSGEQFF
TRBV27	TRBJ2-7	TRBD2	-	TGTGCCAGCAGTTTAGCGGGAGGGCCCTACGAGCAGTACTTC	CASSLAGGPYEQYF
TRBV6-1	TRBJ1-6	-	-	TGTGCCAGCAGTGAAAAAGGGGCTACACCCCTCCACTTT	CASSEKGATPLHF
TRBV7-2	TRBJ2-2	TRBD1	-	TGTGCCAGCAGCTCGCGACAGGGCGTTCGGGAGCTGTTTTTT	CASSSRQGVRELFF
TRBV28	TRBJ2-3	TRBD2	once	TGTGCCAGCAGGGGGAAAAGCGGGACGACTAGCACAGATACGCAGTATTTT	CASRGKSGTTSTDTQYF
TRBV14	TRBJ2-5	TRBD2	-	TGTGCCAGCAGCCAATATCTAGCGGGAAGGTTCCAAGAGACCCAGTACTTC	CASSQYLAGRFQETQYF
TRBV7-8	TRBJ2-6	TRBD1	-	TGTGCCAGCAGCTTGACAGGGGGGACTGGGGCCAACGTCCTGACTTTC	CASSLTGGTGANVLTF
TRBV5-6	TRBJ2-5	TRBD2	-	TGTGCCAGCAGCTCCCAGCGGGAGGAGATTGAGACCCAGTACTTC	CASSSQREEIETQYF
TRBV19	TRBJ2-7	-	-	TGTGCCAGTAGTCACAGTACCTACGAGCAGTACTTC	CASSHSTYEQYF
TRBV29-1	TRBJ2-1	-	once	TGCAGCGTTGACGGGGGGCTAGCGGCCTCCGGAGGAGGGGAGCAGTTCTTC	CSVDGGLAASGGGEQFF